The T cell receptor beta chain under discussion was sequenced for a study of blood T cells in healthy people across ages. Alongside a J-beta primer mix, a sample-barcoded 5' primer served in a second PCR lasting about 7 to 12 cycles. TCRdb recomputed calls from the 5' RACE reads with MiXCR, one row per CDR3 protein. The table includes about 1.4 million distinct CDR3 sequences, approximately 60% detected once. Turning to this clonotype: Its antigen is not identified.

Per sample, extraction of total RNA gave at least 5 micrograms in every case. Study observations and caveats: Expanded clonotype shifts may have been confounded, as the donors had an unknown CMV status. It was found that TCR beta diversity correlated strongly with the percentage of naive T cells. Fewer expanded clones and more diversity marked long-lived versus aged donors.

The CDR3 loop spans 16 amino acids. CDR1 DFQATT and CDR2 SNEGSKA come from the germline V gene (reference sequence). V was clipped by 6 bases and J by 3 bases, with 18 bases between them. The TCR comes from a man aged 18 to 29 in good health. The chain is built from TRBV20-1 and TRBJ1-6; weak D call: TRBD1 (6 bases). The sample comprised blood. The CDR3 nucleotides read TGCAGTGCCATCGTAGGGGGGATTCGCTATAATTCACCCCTCCACTTT. Translated, it gives CSAIVGGIRYNSPLHF.